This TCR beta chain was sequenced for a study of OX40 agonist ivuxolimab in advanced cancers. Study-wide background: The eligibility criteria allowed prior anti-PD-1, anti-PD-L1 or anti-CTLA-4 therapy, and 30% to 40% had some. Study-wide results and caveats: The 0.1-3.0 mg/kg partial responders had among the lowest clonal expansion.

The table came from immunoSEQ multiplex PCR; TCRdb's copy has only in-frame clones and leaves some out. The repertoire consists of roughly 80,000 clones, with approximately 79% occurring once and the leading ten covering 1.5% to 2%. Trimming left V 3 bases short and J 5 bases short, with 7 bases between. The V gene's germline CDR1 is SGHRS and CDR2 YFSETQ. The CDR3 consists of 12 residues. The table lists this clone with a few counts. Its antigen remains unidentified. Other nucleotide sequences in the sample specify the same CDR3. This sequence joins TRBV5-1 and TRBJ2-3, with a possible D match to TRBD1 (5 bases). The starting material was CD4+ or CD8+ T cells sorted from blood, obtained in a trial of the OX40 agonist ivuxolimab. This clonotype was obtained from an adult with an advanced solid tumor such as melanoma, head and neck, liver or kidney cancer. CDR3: CASSYQGDTQYF. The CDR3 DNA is TGCGCCAGCAGCTATCAGGGAGATACGCAGTATTTT.